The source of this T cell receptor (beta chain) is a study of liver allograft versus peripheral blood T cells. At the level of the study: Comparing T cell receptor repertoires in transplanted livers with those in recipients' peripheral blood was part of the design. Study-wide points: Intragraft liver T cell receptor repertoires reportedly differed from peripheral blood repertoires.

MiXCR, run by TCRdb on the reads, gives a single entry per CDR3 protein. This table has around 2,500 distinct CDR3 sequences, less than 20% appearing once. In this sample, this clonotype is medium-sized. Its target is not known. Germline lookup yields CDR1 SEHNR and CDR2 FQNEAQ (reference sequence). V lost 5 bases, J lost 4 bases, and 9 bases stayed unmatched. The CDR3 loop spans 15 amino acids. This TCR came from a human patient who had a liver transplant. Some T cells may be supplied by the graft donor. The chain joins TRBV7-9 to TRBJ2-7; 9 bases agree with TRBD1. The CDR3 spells CASSHVTGGGYEQYF. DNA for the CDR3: TGTGCCAGCAGCCATGTCACAGGGGGCGGATACGAGCAGTACTTC.